These 9 T cell receptor beta chains were sequenced from one sample in a study of blood T cell repertoires in COVID-19. Data came from immunoSEQ multiplex PCR; TCRdb stores just in-frame clones and leaves some out. The data show 100,000 or so clones, 69% seen once. What was sequenced was peripheral blood. The receptor source for this set is a man older than 75 with acute or convalescent COVID-19.

V usage is TRBV19 and J usage is TRBJ1-5; 8 bases match TRBD1. CDR1 is LNHDA and CDR2 is SQIVND in the germline V gene (reference sequence). The CDR3 spans 17 residues. V gave up 2 bases and J gave up 0 bases; unmatched junction bases: 6. The CDR3 here is CASSIQGAPYSNQPQHF. CDR3 nucleotide sequence: TGTGCCAGTAGTATACAGGGGGCCCCCTATAGCAATCAGCCCCAGCATTTT.

This clone was detected ten times or more. V is TRBV7-3 and J is TRBJ2-7, with TRBD2 identical over 10 bases. V gave up 4 bases and J gave up 1 base; unmatched junction bases: 7. The germline gives CDR1 SGHTA, CDR2 FQGTGA. The CDR3 spans 16 residues. The CDR3 protein is CASSSQTSGPSYEQYF. CDR3 bases: TGTGCCAGCAGCTCACAGACTAGCGGGCCTTCCTACGAGCAGTACTTC.

V gene TRBV5-4 combines with J gene TRBJ1-6; a possible D gene is TRBD1 (6 bases). This CDR3 contains 14 residues. Trimming shortened V by 4 bases and J by 8 bases, and 13 bases separated the two germline ends. Per germline, CDR1 SGHNT and CDR2 YYREEE (reference sequence). The CDR3 DNA reads TGTGCCAGCAGCCAGTACAGGGTTGATTCACCCCTCCACTTT. Translating it yields CASSQYRVDSPLHF.

The count of this clone is one. This chain uses TRBV7-2 with TRBJ2-1, with a tentative D call TRBD2 (6 bases). The CDR3 consists of 15 residues. The V and J ends lost 5 bases and 8 bases respectively, with 19 bases between them. Germline lookup yields CDR1 SGHTA and CDR2 FQGNSA. The CDR3 loop reads CASSPHGRRLDEQFF. DNA for the CDR3: TGTGCCAGCAGCCCCCACGGGAGAAGATTAGATGAGCAGTTCTTC.

This clone was seen a few times. CDR3 DNA: TGTGCCAGCAGTTCCCCCGGGAGGGCTGCAACTAATGAAAAACTGTTTTTT. This translates into CASSSPGRAATNEKLFF. The rearrangement uses TRBV28 and TRBJ1-4; the D is unclear. The germline V and J ends were trimmed by 4 bases and 0 bases, with 15 bases remaining between them. Germline V gene lookup returns CDR1 MDHEN and CDR2 SYDVKM. The CDR3 covers 17 residues.

This chain links TRBV19 with TRBJ2-5; possibly TRBD2 for D (5 bases). The ends were cut back, 8 bases at V and 4 bases at J, with 14 bases in the middle. The CDR3 loop spans 13 amino acids. Germline lookup yields CDR1 LNHDA and CDR2 SQIVND (reference sequence). DNA of the CDR3: TGTGCCAGTCAAAAGTCCGGAGGAGAGACCCAGTACTTC. The encoded protein is CASQKSGGETQYF.

This chain connects TRBV19 to TRBJ2-3; D is possibly TRBD2 (6 bases). V lost 6 bases and J 4 bases, leaving 20 bases between the germline ends. This CDR3 has 16 residues. Germline assignment: CDR1 LNHDA and CDR2 SQIVND (reference sequence). CDR3 DNA: TGTGCCAGTAGATTAGGGGCGCTGGGAGGAGCAGATACGCAGTATTTT. This gives the protein CASRLGALGGADTQYF.

In this sample, this clone turned up once. DNA of the CDR3: TGTGCCACCAGCAGAGAGTTAGCGGGAGTTGACAATGAGCAGTTCTTC. It codes for CATSRELAGVDNEQFF. The chain carries TRBV15 and TRBJ2-1; 9 bases fit TRBD2. V shed 0 bases and J 5 bases; nucleotides not matched to a gene: 5. Looked up from germline, CDR1 is LNHNV and CDR2 is YYDKDF (reference sequence). The length of the CDR3 is 16 residues.

The CDR3 DNA reads TGTGCCAGCAGCTTGGACAGGCGTTATGGCTACACCTTC. Protein product: CASSLDRRYGYTF. The chain couples TRBV6-5 to TRBJ1-2, with 7 bases matching TRBD1. J was trimmed by 5 bases and V by 6 bases; bases with no gene match: 6. Looked up from germline, CDR1 is MNHEY and CDR2 is SVGAGI. This CDR3 is 13 amino acids long.